This TCR beta chain was sequenced for a study of blood T cell repertoires in COVID-19. Whole-study context: Samples representing acute and convalescent COVID-19 were sourced from the United States, Italy and Spain. Sample material is recorded as cDNA or gDNA derived from T cells, B-cell-depleted T cells, or PBMCs.

Original processing notes: Reference gene primers were amplified, and this amplification served to estimate nucleated cell counts. The protocol was immunoSEQ multiplex PCR, while the TCRdb copy is restricted to in-frame clones and leaves out a portion. The D gene and trimming were derived from the DNA, and the V and J assignments and clone size from that table. This sample has roughly 65,000 clones, with about 85% found just once. The CDR3 covers 17 residues. The germline V gene has CDR1 LGHNA and CDR2 YSLEER. Between the trimmed V and J ends, which lost 0 bases and 4 bases, there was a span of 16 bases.

The sequence came from a woman of 80 years or more with active or convalescent COVID-19. Input material: peripheral blood. This chain joins TRBV4-3 and TRBJ1-5; D possibly corresponds to TRBD1 (5 bases). DNA for the CDR3: TGCGCCAGCAGCCAAGATGGAAGGGGATCCGCGAATCAGCCCCAGCATTTT. Residues: CASSQDGRGSANQPQHF.